This TCR beta chain stems from a study of technical replicates of blood from a handful of donors. Clones were sequenced by immunoSEQ multiplex PCR, and TCRdb holds only the in-frame ones, with some missing. This sample carries about 80,000 clones, around 94% of them seen once, and the ten largest clones take over 0.4%. The origin of this receptor is a human donor in good health. Source material: T cells isolated from PBMCs.

CDR3 in amino acids: CASSIARDSFHNEQFF. The CDR3 DNA sequence: TGTGCCAGTAGTATAGCGCGGGACTCCTTTCACAATGAGCAGTTCTTC. This chain uses TRBV19 with TRBJ2-1, with a tentative D call TRBD2 (6 bases). The length of the CDR3 is 16 residues. The germline gives CDR1 LNHDA, CDR2 SQIVND (reference sequence). With 1 base removed from V and 5 bases from J, the gap between germline ends came to 15 bases.